This T cell receptor (beta chain) was documented in a study of T cells in Graves' hyperthyroidism and ophthalmopathy. Study conclusions and caveats: Patients with ophthalmopathy were separated from those with stable hyperthyroidism by a 13 V-J model.

Investigators excluded patients with uncontrolled infection, other autoimmune disease, pregnancy or lactation. TCR beta CDR3 sequences were amplified from RNA transcripts. In the first-round RT-PCR of the TCR CDR3, the HTBI primer set was used. MiXCR was run by TCRdb on the multiplex PCR reads, yielding one entry per CDR3 protein. The table records more than 550,000 distinct CDR3 sequences, 15% to 20% of them present only once. The CDR3 totals 13 residues. Germline CDR1 is SGHRS and CDR2 is YFSETQ. The V end was cut by 4 bases, the J end by 1 base, with 9 bases between. This clonotype was seen ten or more times. The antigen is unknown.

The receptor comes from a man in his fifties or sixties with Graves' hyperthyroidism. This sequence joins TRBV5-1 and TRBJ2-7; D gene unclear. Sample: blood. Here the CDR3 reads CASSPAGSYEQYF. In DNA, the CDR3 is TGCGCCAGCAGCCCGGCCGGATCCTACGAGCAGTACTTC.